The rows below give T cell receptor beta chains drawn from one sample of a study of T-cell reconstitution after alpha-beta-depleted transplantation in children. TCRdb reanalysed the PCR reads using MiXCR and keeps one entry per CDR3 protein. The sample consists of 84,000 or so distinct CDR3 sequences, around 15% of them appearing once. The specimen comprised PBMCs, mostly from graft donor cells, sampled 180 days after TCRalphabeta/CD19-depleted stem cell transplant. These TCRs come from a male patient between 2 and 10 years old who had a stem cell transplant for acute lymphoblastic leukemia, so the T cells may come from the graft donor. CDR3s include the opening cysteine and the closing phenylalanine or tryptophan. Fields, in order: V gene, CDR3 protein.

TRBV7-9 CASSFSSSNQPQHF
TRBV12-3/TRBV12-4 CASSLKKRGGIGVDTGELFF
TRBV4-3 CASSQDDRGQANYGYTF
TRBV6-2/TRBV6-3 CASSYRPLQSPRDEQFF
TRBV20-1 CSARLAGRTHQPQHF
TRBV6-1 CASSPLAGGNNEQFF
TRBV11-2 CASSFRQGGETQYF
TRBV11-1 CASSPPGTGLQLAKNIQYF
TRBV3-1 CASSQDRQIYTEAFF
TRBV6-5 CASSYSGWAGYEQYF
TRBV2 CATEENRGPVSEQFF
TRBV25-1 CASSTLIYRGRSTDTQYF
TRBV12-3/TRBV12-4 CASRKGQIYEQYF
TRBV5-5 CASSSGQTQYF
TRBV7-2 CASSDRQGLARGEQYF
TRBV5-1 CARRLGRNTGELFF
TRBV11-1 CASSSPTVATGPEGLRVQHF
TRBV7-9 CASSPPDRGLNTEAFF
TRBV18 CASSPTDPDTQYF
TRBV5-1 CASSPGLTSDTQYF
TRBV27 CASSFSWGTQETQYF
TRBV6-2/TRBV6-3 CASNYLGSDTQYF
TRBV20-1 CSARDPQRLEAFF
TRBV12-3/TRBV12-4 CASRRPGQGLWGYTF
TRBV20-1 CSARGGRDEQYF
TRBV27 CASSPFFGTVETFF
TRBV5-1 CASSPALSYEQYF
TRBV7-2 CASSHSSYEQYF
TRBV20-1 CSASPGPEQYF
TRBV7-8 CASSLPTGLGRSYNSPLHF
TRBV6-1 CATTSRHRGQNEQFF
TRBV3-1 CASRFRDRGSETQYF
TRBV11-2 CASSYTGDTQYF
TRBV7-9 CASSPSGTGSYEQYF
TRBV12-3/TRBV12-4 CASRQGYEQYF
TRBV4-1 CASSLIRQGQRPGELFF
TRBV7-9 CASSLSDRAQIGELFF
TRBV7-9 CASSLALGNEELFF
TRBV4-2 CASSPSYSDNEQFF
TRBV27 CASSLSSGATNEKLFF
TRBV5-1 CASSGGQGNTEAFF
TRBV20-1 CSASAGTSRSYEQYF
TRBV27 CASSEIQGWGANVLTF
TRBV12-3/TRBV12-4 CASRQTSGIQETQYF
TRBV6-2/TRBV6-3 CASSYPSGGLKETQYF
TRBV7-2 CASSMKGPSIDTQYF
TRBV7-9 CASPSGLEVSTDTQYF
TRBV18 CASSPVRSHEQYF
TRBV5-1 CASSVDSEAFF
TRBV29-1 CSVLIDRVSNTGELFF
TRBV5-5 CASSLYRGNQPQHF
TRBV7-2 CASSRDFPYEQYF
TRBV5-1 CASSLLTGEVNIQYF
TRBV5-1 CASSFSVPRDEQFF
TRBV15 CATSLLGPELFF
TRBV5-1 CASSFIGGSEQFF
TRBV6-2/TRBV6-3 CASSFPGISYNEQFF
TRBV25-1 CASSSWDSNQPQHF
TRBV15 CATSRDSVIGEHFGLFF
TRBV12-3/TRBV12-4 CASNGGQGPYNEQFF